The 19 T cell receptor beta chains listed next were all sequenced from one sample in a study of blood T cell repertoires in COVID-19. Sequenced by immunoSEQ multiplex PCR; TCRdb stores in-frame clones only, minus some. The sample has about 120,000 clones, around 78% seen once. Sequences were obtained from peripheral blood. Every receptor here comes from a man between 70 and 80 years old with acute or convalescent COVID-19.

As DNA, the CDR3 is TGTGCCAGCAGTTACTCGTCAGGGTATGAGCAGTTCTTC. This translates into CASSYSSGYEQFF. V and J are TRBV6-5 and TRBJ2-1; a weak D match, TRBD1 (5 bases). This CDR3 region has 13 residues. The germline CDR1 and CDR2 sequences are MNHEY and SVGAGI. V lost 0 bases and J 8 bases, leaving 8 bases between the germline ends.

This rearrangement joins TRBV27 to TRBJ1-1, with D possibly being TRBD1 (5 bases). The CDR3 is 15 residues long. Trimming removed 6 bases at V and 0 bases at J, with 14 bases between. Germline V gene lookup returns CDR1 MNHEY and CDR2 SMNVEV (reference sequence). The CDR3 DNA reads TGTGCCAGCAGCCTCGGGGGGGTTATGAACACTGAAGCTTTCTTT. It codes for CASSLGGVMNTEAFF.

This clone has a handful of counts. CDR3 DNA sequence: TGTGCCAGCAGCCCGCGGACAGGGAGGCAAACCGGGGAGCTGTTTTTT. Its protein product is CASSPRTGRQTGELFF. The chain recombines TRBV4-2 with TRBJ2-2, with TRBD1 matching 8 bases. This CDR3 region has 16 residues. V was clipped by 4 bases and J by 5 bases; unmatched bases: 9. Germline V lookup: CDR1 LGHNA, CDR2 YNFKEQ.

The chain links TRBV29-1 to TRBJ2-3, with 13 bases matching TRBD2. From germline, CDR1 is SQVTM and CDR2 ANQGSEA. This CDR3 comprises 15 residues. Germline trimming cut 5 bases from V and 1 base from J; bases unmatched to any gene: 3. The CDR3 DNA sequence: TGCAGCGTTTCCGGGACTAGCGGGGGCACAGATACGCAGTATTTT. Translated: CSVSGTSGGTDTQYF.

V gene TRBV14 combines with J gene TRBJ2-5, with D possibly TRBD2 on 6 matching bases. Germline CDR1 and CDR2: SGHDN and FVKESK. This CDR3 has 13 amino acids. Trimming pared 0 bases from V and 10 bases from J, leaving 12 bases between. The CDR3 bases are TGTGCCAGCAGCCAAGATAGCTGGGGGGTCCAGTACTTC. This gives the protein CASSQDSWGVQYF.

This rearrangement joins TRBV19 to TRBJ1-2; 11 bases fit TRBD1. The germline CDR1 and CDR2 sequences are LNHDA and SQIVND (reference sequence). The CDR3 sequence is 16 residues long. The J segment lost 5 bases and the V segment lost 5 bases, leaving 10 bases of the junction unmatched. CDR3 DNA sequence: TGTGCCAGTAGTGTTTCGGGACAGGGGGTACTTTATGGCTACACCTTC. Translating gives CASSVSGQGVLYGYTF.

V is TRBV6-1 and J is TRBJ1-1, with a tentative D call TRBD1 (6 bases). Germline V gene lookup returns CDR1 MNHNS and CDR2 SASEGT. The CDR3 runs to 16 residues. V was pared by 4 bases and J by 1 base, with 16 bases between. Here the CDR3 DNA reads TGTGCCAGCAGTGTAACCTCCGGGACACCGAACACTGAAGCTTTCTTT. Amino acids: CASSVTSGTPNTEAFF.

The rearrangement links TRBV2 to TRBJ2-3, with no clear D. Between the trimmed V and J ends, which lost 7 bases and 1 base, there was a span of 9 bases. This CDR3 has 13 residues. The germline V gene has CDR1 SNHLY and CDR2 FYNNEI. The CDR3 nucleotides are TGTGCCAGCATTTGGCAGGGCACAGATACGCAGTATTTT. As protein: CASIWQGTDTQYF.

In nucleotides, the CDR3 is TGTGCCAGCAGCTTAGGCCTAGGACAGGGTGGCTACACCTTC. It yields the protein CASSLGLGQGGYTF. V gene TRBV13 combines with J gene TRBJ1-2; 8 nucleotides align to TRBD1. V lost 0 bases and J lost 7; bases outside the gene matches: 4. The CDR3 length is 14 residues. Germline V CDR1 and CDR2: PRHDT, FYEKMQ (reference sequence).

CDR3 loop: CASSFRTGNYGYTF. In DNA form, the CDR3 reads TGTGCCAGCAGTTTTCGGACAGGGAACTATGGCTACACCTTC. The chain has TRBV27 and TRBJ1-2; TRBD1 matches 8 bases. Germline values: CDR1 MNHEY, CDR2 SMNVEV (reference sequence). The CDR3 contains 14 residues. The junction had 2 bases not matched to a gene; V was cut back by 3 bases and J by 2 bases.

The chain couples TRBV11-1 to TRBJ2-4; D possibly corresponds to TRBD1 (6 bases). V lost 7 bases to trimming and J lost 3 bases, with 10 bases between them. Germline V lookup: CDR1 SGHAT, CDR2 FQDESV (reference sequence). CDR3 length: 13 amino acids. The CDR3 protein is CASKGHNKNIQYF. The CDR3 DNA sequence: TGTGCCAGCAAGGGACACAACAAAAACATTCAGTACTTC. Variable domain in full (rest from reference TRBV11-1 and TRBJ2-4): EAEVAQSPRYKITEKSQAVAFWCDPISGHATLYWYRQILGQGPELLVQFQDESVVDDSQLPKDRFSAERLKGVDSTLKIQPAELGDSAMYLCASKGHNKNIQYFGAGTRLSVL.

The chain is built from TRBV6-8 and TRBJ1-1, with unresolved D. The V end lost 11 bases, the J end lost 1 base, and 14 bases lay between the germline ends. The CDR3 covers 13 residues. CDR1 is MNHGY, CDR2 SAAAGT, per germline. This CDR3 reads CAPSESPNTEAFF. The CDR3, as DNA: TGTGCCCCCTCGGAGTCCCCGAACACTGAAGCTTTCTTT.

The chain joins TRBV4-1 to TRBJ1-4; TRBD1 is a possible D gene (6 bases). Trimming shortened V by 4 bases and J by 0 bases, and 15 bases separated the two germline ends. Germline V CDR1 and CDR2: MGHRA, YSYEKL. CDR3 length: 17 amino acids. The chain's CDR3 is CASSRGGARATNEKLFF. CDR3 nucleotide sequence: TGCGCCAGCAGCCGGGGGGGCGCAAGGGCAACTAATGAAAAACTGTTTTTT.

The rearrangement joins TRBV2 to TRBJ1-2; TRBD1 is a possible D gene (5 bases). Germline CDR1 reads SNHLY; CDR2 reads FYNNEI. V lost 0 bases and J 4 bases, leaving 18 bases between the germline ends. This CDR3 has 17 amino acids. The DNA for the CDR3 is TGTGCCAGCAGTGAAGCAAGGGCGAGCCGGAGGGGCTATGGCTACACCTTC. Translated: CASSEARASRRGYGYTF.

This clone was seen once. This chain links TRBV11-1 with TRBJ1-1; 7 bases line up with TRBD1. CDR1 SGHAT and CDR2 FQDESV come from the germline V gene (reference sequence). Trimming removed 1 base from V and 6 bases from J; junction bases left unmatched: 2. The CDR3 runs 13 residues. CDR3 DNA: TGTGCCAGCAGCTTAGTAACAGGGGCTGAAGCTTTCTTT. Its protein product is CASSLVTGAEAFF.

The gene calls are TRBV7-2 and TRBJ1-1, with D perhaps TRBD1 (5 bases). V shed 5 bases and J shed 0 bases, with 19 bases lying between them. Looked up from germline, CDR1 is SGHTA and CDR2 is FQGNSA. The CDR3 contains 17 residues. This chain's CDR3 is CASSPGSGVFMNTEAFF. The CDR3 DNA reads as TGTGCCAGCAGCCCAGGGTCTGGGGTTTTCATGAACACTGAAGCTTTCTTT.

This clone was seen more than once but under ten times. For the CDR3, the DNA is TGTGCCAGACACTACTGGGGCAGGGGGCATGAGACCCAGTACTTC. Translated, it gives CARHYWGRGHETQYF. The chain is built from TRBV6-4 and TRBJ2-5, with 8 bases fitting TRBD1. The CDR3 sequence is 15 residues long. The trim removed 9 bases at V and 5 bases at J, leaving 14 bases unmatched. Germline CDR1 and CDR2: MRHNA and SNTAGT.

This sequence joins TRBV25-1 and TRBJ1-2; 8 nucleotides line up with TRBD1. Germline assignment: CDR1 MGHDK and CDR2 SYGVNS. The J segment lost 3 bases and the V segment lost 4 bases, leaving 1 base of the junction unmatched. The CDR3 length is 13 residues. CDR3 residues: CASSGTGYYGYTF. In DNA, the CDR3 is TGTGCCAGCAGTGGGACAGGGTACTATGGCTACACCTTC.

The CDR3 DNA follows: TGCAGTGCGACTCGACTGGGCGAGCAGTACTTC. Residues: CSATRLGEQYF. The rearrangement uses TRBV20-1 and TRBJ2-7; D gene uncertain. This CDR3 has 11 amino acids. V dropped 6 bases and J dropped 6 bases, with 12 bases sitting between them. Germline-derived CDR1 and CDR2 are DFQATT and SNEGSKA (reference sequence).